The 9 T cell receptor beta chains in this list originate from one sample, sequenced in a study of CD8+ T cells in alopecia areata. Sequencing relied on a cDNA template that was reverse transcribed from extracted RNA. Assay: immunoSEQ multiplex PCR; the TCRdb copy retains only in-frame clones and omits some. The table has 110,000 or so clones, approximately 60% seen once; the top ten hold about 20%. The specimen sequenced was CD8+ T cells sorted from blood. These receptor sequences come from a human donor in good health.

This chain uses TRBV9 with TRBJ2-7, with 12 nucleotides matching TRBD2. The germline V gene encodes CDR1 SGDLS and CDR2 YYNGEE. This CDR3 spans 14 amino acids. The V and J ends lost 3 bases and 5 bases, in that order; junction bases with no gene match: 3. The CDR3 sequence: CASSETSGGHEQYF. CDR3 in DNA: TGTGCCAGCAGCGAGACTAGCGGGGGACACGAGCAGTACTTC.

This clone was found a few times. CDR3 in DNA: TGTGCCAGCAGTGGTCAGCCTAGCGGCCTGGTAGACGAGCAGTACTTC. It codes for CASSGQPSGLVDEQYF. The genes are TRBV25-1 and TRBJ2-7; 7 bases are shared with TRBD2. J was trimmed by 5 bases and V by 4 bases; bases with no gene match: 14. The CDR3 loop spans 16 amino acids. Germline CDR1 MGHDK, CDR2 SYGVNS.

The chain is built from TRBV9 and TRBJ2-7; TRBD1 might be the D (6 bases). The CDR3 has 16 residues. V gave up 4 bases and J gave up 2 bases, with 19 bases separating them. From germline, CDR1 is SGDLS and CDR2 YYNGEE. The CDR3 is CASSQVTQGPAYEQYF. The CDR3 nucleotides read TGTGCCAGCAGCCAAGTCACGCAGGGGCCGGCCTACGAGCAGTACTTC.

The rearrangement uses TRBV11-1 and TRBJ2-3; D is undetermined. CDR1 is SGHAT and CDR2 is FQDESV in the germline V gene (reference sequence). Trimming removed 2 bases at V and 0 bases at J, with 9 bases between. The CDR3 is 15 amino acids. CDR3 in DNA: TGTGCCAGCAGCTTACCCGAACTTAGCACAGATACGCAGTATTTT. Translation: CASSLPELSTDTQYF.

In its sample, this clone was seen once. Written as DNA, the CDR3 is TGTGCCAGCAGTGAGGGGCCGGCCCACACAGGGTACAATGAGCAGTTCTTC. Protein product: CASSEGPAHTGYNEQFF. This chain joins TRBV2 and TRBJ2-1; tentative D call: TRBD1 (6 bases). CDR1 SNHLY and CDR2 FYNNEI come from the germline V gene. The germline V and J ends were trimmed by 3 bases and 4 bases, with 19 bases remaining between them. CDR3 length: 17 residues.

The chain uses TRBV29-1 and TRBJ1-3, with D unresolved. The CDR3 is 12 residues long. The germline V and J ends were trimmed by 5 bases and 2 bases, with 7 bases remaining between them. Germline CDR1 reads SQVTM; CDR2 reads ANQGSEA. CDR3 sequence (DNA): TGCAGCGTTTTGAGGGCTGGAAACACCATATATTTT. Its translation is CSVLRAGNTIYF. The full variable domain, in which reference TRBV29-1 and TRBJ1-3 provide the parts outside the CDR3, is SAVISQKPSRDICQRGTSLTIQCQVDSQVTMMFWYRQQPGQSLTLIATANQGSEATYESGFVIDKFPISRPNLTFSTLTVSNMSPEDSSIYLCSVLRAGNTIYFGEGSWLTVV.

This clone was counted between two and nine times. The chain combines TRBV5-1 with TRBJ2-5, with no clear D. The CDR3 is 11 amino acids. V was shortened by 2 bases and J by 4 bases, with 3 bases between the two germline ends. CDR1 and CDR2 (germline): SGHRS, YFSETQ. CDR3 residues: CASSFRETQYF. CDR3 coding DNA: TGCGCCAGCAGCTTCCGAGAGACCCAGTACTTC.

This clone was detected once. A read error may account for a junction end that differs from germline. The rearrangement uses TRBV5-1 and TRBJ2-1; the D gene is possibly TRBD2 (5 bases). This CDR3 comprises 15 residues. Germline loops: CDR1 SGHRS, CDR2 YFSETQ. CDR3 nucleotide sequence: TGCGCCAGCACCTTGCGGGTCCCCGGCGGGAATGAGCAGTTCTTC. Amino acid sequence: CASTLRVPGGNEQFF.

V usage is TRBV6-5 and J usage is TRBJ2-7; TRBD1 matches 9 bases. V dropped 4 bases and J dropped 5; count of bases not matched to a gene: 6. This CDR3 is 14 amino acids long. The germline V gene encodes CDR1 MNHEY and CDR2 SVGAGI. The CDR3 loop reads CASSWDRALNEQYF. CDR3 sequence (DNA): TGTGCCAGCAGTTGGGACAGGGCCCTCAACGAGCAGTACTTC.